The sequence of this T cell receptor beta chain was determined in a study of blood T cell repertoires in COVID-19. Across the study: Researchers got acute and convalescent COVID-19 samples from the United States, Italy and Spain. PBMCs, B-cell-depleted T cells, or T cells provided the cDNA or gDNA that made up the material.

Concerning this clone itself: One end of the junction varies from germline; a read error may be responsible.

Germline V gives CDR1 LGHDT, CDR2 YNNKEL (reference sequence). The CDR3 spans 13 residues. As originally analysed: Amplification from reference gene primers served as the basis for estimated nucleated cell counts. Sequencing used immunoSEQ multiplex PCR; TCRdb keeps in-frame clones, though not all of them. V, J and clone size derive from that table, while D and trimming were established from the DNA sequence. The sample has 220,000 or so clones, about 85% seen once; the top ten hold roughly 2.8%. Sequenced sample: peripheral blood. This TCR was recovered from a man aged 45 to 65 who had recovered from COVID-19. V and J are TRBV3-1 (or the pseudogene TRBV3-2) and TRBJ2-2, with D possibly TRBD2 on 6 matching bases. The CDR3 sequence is CASSQWQNGGLFF. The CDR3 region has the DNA TGTGCCAGCAGCCAATGGCAAAACGGGGGGCTGTTTTTT.